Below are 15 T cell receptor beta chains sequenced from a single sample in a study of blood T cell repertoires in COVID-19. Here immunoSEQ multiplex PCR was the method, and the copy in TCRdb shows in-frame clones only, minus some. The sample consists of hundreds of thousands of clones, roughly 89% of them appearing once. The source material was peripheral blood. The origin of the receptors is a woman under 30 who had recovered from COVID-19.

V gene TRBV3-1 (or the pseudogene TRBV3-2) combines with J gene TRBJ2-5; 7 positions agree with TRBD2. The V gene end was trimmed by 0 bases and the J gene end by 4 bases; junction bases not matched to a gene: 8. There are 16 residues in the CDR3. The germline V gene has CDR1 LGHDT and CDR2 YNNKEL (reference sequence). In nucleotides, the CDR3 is TGTGCCAGCAGCCAAGATCCCTTTGCGGGAGTAGAGACCCAGTACTTC. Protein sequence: CASSQDPFAGVETQYF.

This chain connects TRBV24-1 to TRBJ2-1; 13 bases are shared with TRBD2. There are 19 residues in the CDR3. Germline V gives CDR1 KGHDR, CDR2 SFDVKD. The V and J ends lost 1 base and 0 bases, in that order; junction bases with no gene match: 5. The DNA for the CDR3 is TGTGCCACCAGTGATTTTCGACTAGCGGGAGGCGCCTCCTACAATGAGCAGTTCTTC. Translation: CATSDFRLAGGASYNEQFF.

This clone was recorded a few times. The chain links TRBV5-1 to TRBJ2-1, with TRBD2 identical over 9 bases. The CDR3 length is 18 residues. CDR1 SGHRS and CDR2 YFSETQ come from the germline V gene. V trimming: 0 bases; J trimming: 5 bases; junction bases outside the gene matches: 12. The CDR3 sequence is CASSLAGGSGSRNNEQFF. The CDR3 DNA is TGCGCCAGCAGCTTGGCGGGGGGTAGCGGGAGTAGGAACAATGAGCAGTTCTTC.

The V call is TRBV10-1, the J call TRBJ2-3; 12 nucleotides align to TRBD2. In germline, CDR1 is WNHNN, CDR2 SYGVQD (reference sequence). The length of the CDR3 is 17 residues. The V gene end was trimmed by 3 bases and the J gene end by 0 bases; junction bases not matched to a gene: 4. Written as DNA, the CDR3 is TGCGCCAGCAGTGATCCAGGACTAGCGGGAAGCACAGATACGCAGTATTTT. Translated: CASSDPGLAGSTDTQYF.

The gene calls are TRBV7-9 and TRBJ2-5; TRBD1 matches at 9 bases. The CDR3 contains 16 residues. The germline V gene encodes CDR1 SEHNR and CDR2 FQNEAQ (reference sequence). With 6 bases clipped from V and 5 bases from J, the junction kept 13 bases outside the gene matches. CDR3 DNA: TGTGCCAGCAGGGGAACAGGGGGCGGGGTTTCGGAGACCCAGTACTTC. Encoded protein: CASRGTGGGVSETQYF.

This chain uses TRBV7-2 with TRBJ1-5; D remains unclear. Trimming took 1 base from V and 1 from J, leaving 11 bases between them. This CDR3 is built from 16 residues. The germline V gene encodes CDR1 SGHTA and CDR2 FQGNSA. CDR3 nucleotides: TGTGCCAGCAGCTTAGTATCCGGAGGGAGCAATCAGCCCCAGCATTTT. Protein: CASSLVSGGSNQPQHF.

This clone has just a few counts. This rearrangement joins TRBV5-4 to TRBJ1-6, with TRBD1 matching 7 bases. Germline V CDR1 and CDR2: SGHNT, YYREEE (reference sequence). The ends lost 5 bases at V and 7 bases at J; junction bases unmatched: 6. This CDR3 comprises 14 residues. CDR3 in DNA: TGTGCCAGCAGATGGGACAGTCGGAATTCACCCCTCCACTTT. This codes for CASRWDSRNSPLHF.

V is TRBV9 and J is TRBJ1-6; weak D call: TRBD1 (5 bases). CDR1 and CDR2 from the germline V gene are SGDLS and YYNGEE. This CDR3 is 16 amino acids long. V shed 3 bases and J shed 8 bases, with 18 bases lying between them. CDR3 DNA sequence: TGTGCCAGCAGCGGAGGCCAGGGTATCGGATATTCACCCCTCCACTTT. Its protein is CASSGGQGIGYSPLHF.

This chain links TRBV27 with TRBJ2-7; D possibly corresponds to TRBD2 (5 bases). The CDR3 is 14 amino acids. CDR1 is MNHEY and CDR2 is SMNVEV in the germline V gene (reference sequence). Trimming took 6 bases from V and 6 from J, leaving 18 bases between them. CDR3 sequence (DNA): TGTGCCAGCAGACCACGGAATCGGGGAGCCGAGCAGTACGTC. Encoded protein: CASRPRNRGAEQYV.

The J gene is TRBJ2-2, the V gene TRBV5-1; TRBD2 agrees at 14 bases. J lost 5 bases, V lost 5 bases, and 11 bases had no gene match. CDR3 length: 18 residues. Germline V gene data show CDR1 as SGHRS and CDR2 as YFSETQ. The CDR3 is CASRRGLAGETQTGELFF. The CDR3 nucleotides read TGCGCCAGCAGAAGGGGACTAGCGGGAGAAACTCAGACCGGGGAGCTGTTTTTT.

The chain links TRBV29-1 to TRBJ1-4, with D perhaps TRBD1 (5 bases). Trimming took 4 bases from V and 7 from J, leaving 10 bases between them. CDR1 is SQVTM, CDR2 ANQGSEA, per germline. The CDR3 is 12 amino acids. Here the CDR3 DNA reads TGCAGCGTTGGTAGGCAGGGTGAAAAACTGTTTTTT. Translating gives CSVGRQGEKLFF. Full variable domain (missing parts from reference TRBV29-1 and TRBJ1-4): SAVISQKPSRDICQRGTSLTIQCQVDSQVTMMFWYRQQPGQSLTLIATANQGSEATYESGFVIDKFPISRPNLTFSTLTVSNMSPEDSSIYLCSVGRQGEKLFFGSGTQLSVL.

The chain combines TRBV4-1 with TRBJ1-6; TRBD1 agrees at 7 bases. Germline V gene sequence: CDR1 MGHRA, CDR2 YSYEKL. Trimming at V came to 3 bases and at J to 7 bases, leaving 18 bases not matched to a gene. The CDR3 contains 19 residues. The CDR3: CASSHLVPRKQGKNSPLHF. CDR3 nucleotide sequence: TGCGCCAGCAGCCACCTGGTCCCGAGAAAACAGGGGAAGAATTCACCCCTCCACTTT.

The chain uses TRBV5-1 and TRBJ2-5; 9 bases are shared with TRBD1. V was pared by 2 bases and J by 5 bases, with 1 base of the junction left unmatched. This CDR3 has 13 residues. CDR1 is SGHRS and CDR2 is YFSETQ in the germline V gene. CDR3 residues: CASSLQGAETQYF. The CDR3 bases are TGCGCCAGCAGCTTACAGGGGGCTGAGACCCAGTACTTC.

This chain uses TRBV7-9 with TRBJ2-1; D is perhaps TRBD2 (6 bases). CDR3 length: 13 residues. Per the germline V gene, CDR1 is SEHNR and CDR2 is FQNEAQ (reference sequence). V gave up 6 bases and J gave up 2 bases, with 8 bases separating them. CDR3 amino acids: CASREGPYNEQFF. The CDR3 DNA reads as TGTGCCAGCAGGGAGGGACCCTACAATGAGCAGTTCTTC.

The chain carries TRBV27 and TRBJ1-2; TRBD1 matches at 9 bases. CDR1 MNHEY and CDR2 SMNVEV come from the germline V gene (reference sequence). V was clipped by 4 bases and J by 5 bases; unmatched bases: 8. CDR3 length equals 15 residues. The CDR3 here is CASSSRDRVFYGYTF. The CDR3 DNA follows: TGTGCCAGCAGTTCTCGGGACAGGGTTTTTTATGGCTACACCTTC.